The 30 T cell receptor beta chains presented below share a single source sample, sequenced in a study of shared clonotypes between healthy human individuals. This table comes from immunoSEQ multiplex PCR, and its TCRdb copy is limited to in-frame clones, with some not included. Of just over 2,000,000 clones in the sample, over 85% were seen once. The source material was naive CD4+ T cells sorted from blood. As for subset: CD45RA+ positively selected. Receptors were obtained from a man between 18 and 35 years old in good health.

The chain couples TRBV7-9 to TRBJ2-3; 9 bases are shared with TRBD2. V was clipped by 3 bases and J by 4 bases; unmatched bases: 5. This CDR3 region has 15 residues. CDR1 is SEHNR, CDR2 FQNEAQ, per germline (reference sequence). The CDR3 loop reads CASSFGLAWADTQYF. The CDR3 DNA reads as TGTGCCAGCAGCTTCGGACTAGCGTGGGCAGATACGCAGTATTTT. Full variable domain (remainder filled in from reference TRBV7-9 and TRBJ2-3): DTGVSQNPRHKITKRGQNVTFRCDPISEHNRLYWYRQTLGQGPEFLTYFQNEAQLEKSRLLSDRFSAERPKGSFSTLEIQRTEQGDSAMYLCASSFGLAWADTQYFGPGTRLTVL.

As for this clone: This CDR3 is also generated by other DNA sequences in the sample. The genes are TRBV30 and TRBJ1-2, with TRBD1 as a possible D gene (6 bases). CDR3 length: 13 residues. Trimming took off 2 bases at V and 5 bases at J, with 12 bases between the two ends. Germline CDR1 and CDR2: GTSNPN and SVGIG (reference sequence). CDR3 loop: CAWSKGEGYGYTF. The CDR3 region has the DNA TGTGCCTGGAGTAAGGGGGAGGGTTATGGCTACACCTTC.

This sequence joins TRBV4-1 and TRBJ2-5, with D possibly being TRBD2 (7 bases). Germline lookup yields CDR1 MGHRA and CDR2 YSYEKL. Trimming shortened V by 4 bases and J by 4 bases, and 22 bases separated the two germline ends. This CDR3 has 17 amino acids. The CDR3: CASSPREGEVRGETQYF. The CDR3 DNA is TGCGCCAGCAGCCCCAGGGAGGGGGAGGTTAGAGGAGAGACCCAGTACTTC.

This clone was seen a single time. Other nucleotide sequences in the sample specify the same CDR3. This chain connects TRBV6-5 to TRBJ2-2; D gene unclear. V was pared by 8 bases and J by 4 bases, with 8 bases between. CDR3 length: 12 amino acids. The germline V gene has CDR1 MNHEY and CDR2 SVGAGI. The CDR3 sequence is CASRAGTGELFF. CDR3 nucleotides: TGTGCCAGCCGTGCTGGCACCGGGGAGCTGTTTTTT.

The chain recombines TRBV19 with TRBJ2-1; 10 nucleotides align to TRBD1. The CDR3 contains 14 residues. J was trimmed by 9 bases and V by 3 bases; bases with no gene match: 5. Germline CDR1 is LNHDA and CDR2 is SQIVND (reference sequence). CDR3 bases: TGTGCCAGTAGTATGACAGGGGGCCGGGCTGAGCAGTTCTTC. Its translation: CASSMTGGRAEQFF.

V usage is TRBV28 and J usage is TRBJ1-1; D gene uncertain. The CDR3 loop spans 13 amino acids. Trimming cost V 5 bases and J 3 bases, with 10 bases left between them. Per germline, CDR1 MDHEN and CDR2 SYDVKM. The CDR3 coding sequence is TGTGCCAGCAGTCCCCCTACCTACACTGAAGCTTTCTTT. It codes for CASSPPTYTEAFF.

About this clone itself: Distinct nucleotide sequences in the sample also encode this CDR3. This chain connects TRBV7-9 to TRBJ1-2, with D hard to call. The CDR3 totals 12 residues. Trimming left V 1 base short and J 8 bases short, with 8 bases between. From germline, CDR1 is SEHNR and CDR2 FQNEAQ (reference sequence). The CDR3 DNA follows: TGTGCCAGCAGCTTAGGGGGTCGCGGCTACACCTTC. Translated: CASSLGGRGYTF. Variable domain in full (rest from reference TRBV7-9 and TRBJ1-2): DTGVSQNPRHKITKRGQNVTFRCDPISEHNRLYWYRQTLGQGPEFLTYFQNEAQLEKSRLLSDRFSAERPKGSFSTLEIQRTEQGDSAMYLCASSLGGRGYTFGSGTRLTVV.

V gene TRBV5-6 combines with J gene TRBJ2-5; 10 positions match TRBD1. Germline V gene sequence: CDR1 SGHDT, CDR2 YYEEEE. V gave up 4 bases and J gave up 4 bases; unmatched junction bases: 7. The length of the CDR3 is 15 residues. CDR3 protein: CASSTDRGRRETQYF. For the CDR3, the DNA is TGTGCCAGCAGCACTGACAGGGGGCGAAGAGAGACCCAGTACTTC.

The CDR3 coding sequence is TGTGCCATCGAAAACCCGGGACAGAGGGCCCCTGATGAAAAACTGTTTTTT. Its protein is CAIENPGQRAPDEKLFF. The chain employs TRBV21-1 and TRBJ1-4; the tabulated D call, TRBD1, remains unverified against the DNA. TRBV21-1 is described as a pseudogene. The CDR3 is made up of 17 amino acids.

In nucleotides, the CDR3 is TGTGCCAGCAGTTTCACGGACAGGGGGGGATATGGCTACACCTTC. Residues: CASSFTDRGGYGYTF. This chain uses TRBV6-6 with TRBJ1-2, with 10 bases fitting TRBD1. The CDR3 consists of 15 residues. Losses at the gene ends were 4 bases for V and 5 bases for J; bases not matched to a gene: 7. Germline V gives CDR1 MNHNY, CDR2 SVGAGI (reference sequence).

V gene TRBV5-6 combines with J gene TRBJ1-2, with D possibly matching TRBD1 (5 bases). The V gene's germline CDR1 is SGHDT and CDR2 YYEEEE. This CDR3 is built from 15 residues. V was pared by 4 bases and J by 10 bases, with 23 bases between. Here the CDR3 reads CASSPPGHQSRAYTF. DNA of the CDR3: TGTGCCAGCAGCCCGCCCGGACACCAAAGTCGGGCCTACACCTTC.

This chain uses TRBV7-8 with TRBJ1-3; TRBD1 might be the D (5 bases). V was pared by 2 bases and J by 0 bases, with 14 bases between. The germline CDR1 and CDR2 sequences are SGHVS and FQNEAQ. The CDR3 consists of 17 residues. CDR3: CASSLRGVQSSGNTIYF. In DNA form, the CDR3 reads TGTGCCAGCAGCTTAAGAGGGGTCCAAAGCTCTGGAAACACCATATATTTT.

The V call is TRBV7-2, the J call TRBJ2-1, with D perhaps matching TRBD1 or TRBD2 (5 bases each). Deletions cut 3 bases from V and 0 bases from J, with 18 bases between. Germline V gives CDR1 SGHTA, CDR2 FQGNSA. The CDR3 length is 18 residues. CDR3 DNA: TGTGCCAGCAGCTTTGGGACCGCCACCGGGGTCTCCTACAATGAGCAGTTCTTC. Translated: CASSFGTATGVSYNEQFF.

With respect to this clone: The sample contains more than one DNA sequence encoding this CDR3. The gene calls are TRBV7-3 and TRBJ1-1; D gene unclear. CDR1 SGHTA and CDR2 FQGTGA come from the germline V gene. The CDR3 is 14 residues long. The V gene lost 3 bases and the J gene lost 1 base, with 9 bases spanning the gap. DNA of the CDR3: TGTGCCAGCAGCTTGAATACGGGGAACACTGAAGCTTTCTTT. Protein product: CASSLNTGNTEAFF.

As to this clone: This CDR3 is also generated by other DNA sequences in the sample. The chain carries TRBV6-1 and TRBJ2-2, with D tentatively TRBD1 or TRBD2 (5 bases each). Germline V gives CDR1 MNHNS, CDR2 SASEGT. CDR3 length equals 15 residues. V lost 6 bases and J lost 0, with 11 bases in between. The CDR3 spells CASRAGTANTGELFF. As DNA, the CDR3 is TGTGCCAGCAGAGCCGGGACGGCGAACACCGGGGAGCTGTTTTTT.

The rearrangement links TRBV6-5 to TRBJ2-7; D not certain. The CDR3 has 11 residues. Germline V lookup: CDR1 MNHEY, CDR2 SVGAGI. Trimming left V 5 bases short and J 2 bases short, with 4 bases between. CDR3 region: CASSTTYEQYF. The CDR3 coding sequence is TGTGCCAGCAGTACCACCTACGAGCAGTACTTC.

CDR3 amino acids: CASSGSVVGSPLHF. DNA for the CDR3: TGTGCCAGCAGCGGCAGTGTCGTCGGGTCACCCCTCCACTTT. The V call is TRBV7-8, the J call TRBJ1-6; D call uncertain. The CDR3 has 14 residues. V was pared by 5 bases and J by 10 bases, with 15 bases between. Germline CDR1 is SGHVS and CDR2 is FQNEAQ.

V usage is TRBV5-6 and J usage is TRBJ1-2; 8 bases line up with TRBD1. V lost 4 bases and J lost 7; bases outside the gene matches: 15. In germline, CDR1 is SGHDT, CDR2 YYEEEE. The CDR3 spans 16 residues. DNA of the CDR3: TGTGCCAGCAGCAGTCGGAGGACAGGGTTATCTAGTGGCTACACCTTC. It is translated as CASSSRRTGLSSGYTF.

The table lists this clone with a few counts. The chain combines TRBV5-1 with TRBJ2-2, with TRBD1 matching 8 bases. The junction had 8 bases not matched to a gene; V was cut back by 4 bases and J by 3 bases. The CDR3 is 16 residues long. Germline loops: CDR1 SGHRS, CDR2 YFSETQ. This chain's CDR3 is CASSEAGTGDTGELFF. The DNA for the CDR3 is TGCGCCAGCAGCGAGGCCGGGACAGGAGACACCGGGGAGCTGTTTTTT.

The V gene is TRBV7-2, the J gene TRBJ2-5, with D maybe TRBD2 (5 bases). The germline V gene has CDR1 SGHTA and CDR2 FQGNSA. The CDR3 has 15 amino acids. Trimming stripped 1 base from V and 4 bases from J, with 13 bases between. The CDR3 DNA reads as TGTGCCAGCAGCTTAGGGTCTGGGAGCGGAGAGACCCAGTACTTC. Its protein product is CASSLGSGSGETQYF.

V and J are TRBV18 and TRBJ2-1; tentatively, D is TRBD1 or TRBD2 (7 bases each). V was pared by 2 bases and J by 7 bases, with 15 bases between. The germline V gene encodes CDR1 KGHSH and CDR2 LQKENI. The CDR3 runs to 15 residues. CDR3 amino acids: CASSPGEGASNEQFF. DNA for the CDR3: TGTGCCAGCTCACCAGGGGAGGGGGCGAGTAATGAGCAGTTCTTC.

About this clone: The sample contains more than one DNA sequence encoding this CDR3. The chain recombines TRBV25-1 with TRBJ2-7; no clear D gene. V lost 5 bases to trimming and J lost 0 bases, with 11 bases between them. This CDR3 contains 14 residues. Germline values: CDR1 MGHDK, CDR2 SYGVNS. CDR3 protein: CASSPLGSSYEQYF. The CDR3 DNA reads TGTGCCAGCAGTCCCCTAGGATCCTCCTACGAGCAGTACTTC.

This clone was observed once. This rearrangement joins TRBV10-3 to TRBJ2-3, with D perhaps TRBD1 (5 bases). The CDR3 sequence is 16 residues long. Trimming cost V 2 bases and J 2 bases, with 14 bases left between them. Germline V CDR1 and CDR2: ENHRY, SYGVKD. For the CDR3, the DNA is TGTGCCATCAGTGAGGGTGGGGCGACCTTCACAGATACGCAGTATTTT. Its protein is CAISEGGATFTDTQYF.

The V gene is TRBV30, the J gene TRBJ1-1; 7 bases are shared with TRBD1. Per germline, CDR1 GTSNPN and CDR2 SVGIG (reference sequence). Trimming removed 2 bases from V and 3 bases from J; junction bases left unmatched: 12. The CDR3 extends over 16 amino acids. CDR3 in DNA: TGTGCCTGGAGTCCAACGACAGGGAGGAAATACACTGAAGCTTTCTTT. Translating gives CAWSPTTGRKYTEAFF.

V is TRBV30 and J is TRBJ1-2; D is undetermined. This CDR3 comprises 14 residues. Trimming cost V 0 bases and J 0 bases, with 8 bases left between them. CDR1 is GTSNPN, CDR2 SVGIG, per germline (reference sequence). As DNA, the CDR3 is TGTGCCTGGAGTGTACAAGGCTCTAACTATGGCTACACCTTC. Protein product: CAWSVQGSNYGYTF. Full variable domain (outside the CDR3, taken from reference TRBV30 and TRBJ1-2): SQTIHQWPATLVQPVGSPLSLECTVEGTSNPNLYWYRQAAGRGLQLLFYSVGIGQISSEVPQNLSASRPQDRQFILSSKKLLLSDSGFYLCAWSVQGSNYGYTFGSGTRLTVV.

J is TRBJ2-3 and V is TRBV10-3, with 9 nucleotides matching TRBD2. The germline V gene has CDR1 ENHRY and CDR2 SYGVKD. The V segment lost 6 bases and the J segment 0 bases; nucleotides outside the gene matches: 7. CDR3 size: 16 residues. In DNA form, the CDR3 reads TGTGCCATCAGAACGGCCAGCGGGGGGAGCACAGATACGCAGTATTTT. It translates to CAIRTASGGSTDTQYF.

The chain uses TRBV6-4 and TRBJ1-1; possibly TRBD1 for D (6 bases). This CDR3 contains 13 residues. V was trimmed by 6 bases and J by 8 bases, leaving 16 bases between them. Germline CDR1 is MRHNA and CDR2 is SNTAGT. The CDR3 spells CASSPSGAGEAFF. In nucleotides, the CDR3 is TGTGCCAGCAGCCCCTCGGGGGCAGGCGAAGCTTTCTTT.

This rearrangement joins TRBV6-5 to TRBJ1-3; no clear D gene. The CDR3 has 14 residues. The V and J ends lost 0 bases and 7 bases respectively, with 10 bases between them. In germline, CDR1 is MNHEY, CDR2 SVGAGI. The DNA of the CDR3 is TGTGCCAGCAGTTACTCAAGGGCATTGAACACCATATATTTT. Protein product: CASSYSRALNTIYF.

This chain joins TRBV6-1 and TRBJ1-1; D might be TRBD1 (5 bases). The CDR3 is 14 residues long. Between the trimmed V and J ends, which lost 2 bases and 0 bases, there was a span of 7 bases. The V gene's germline CDR1 is MNHNS and CDR2 SASEGT. The CDR3 is CASSELDMNTEAFF. The CDR3 region has the DNA TGTGCCAGCAGTGAATTGGACATGAACACTGAAGCTTTCTTT.

The J gene is TRBJ2-3, the V gene TRBV11-3, with D unresolved. V gave up 1 base and J gave up 2 bases, with 10 bases separating them. Germline CDR1 and CDR2: SGHNT and YENEEA. CDR3 size: 15 residues. This chain's CDR3 is CASSLGSNPTDTQYF. CDR3 DNA sequence: TGTGCCAGCAGCTTAGGGAGTAACCCCACAGATACGCAGTATTTT. Together with reference TRBV11-3 and TRBJ2-3, the CDR3 gives the full variable domain: EAGVVQSPRYKIIEKKQPVAFWCNPISGHNTLYWYLQNLGQGPELLIRYENEEAVDDSQLPKDRFSAERLKGVDSTLKIQPAELGDSAVYLCASSLGSNPTDTQYFGPGTRLTVL.